This TCR beta chain is from a study of radiation and T cells in renal cell carcinoma. Study details: Nephrectomy followed 15 Gy stereotactic body radiation by 4 weeks.

Turning to this clone: Antigen unknown.

Some clones are missing from TCRdb's copy, which holds only in-frame ones; the method was immunoSEQ multiplex PCR. Among approximately 49,000 clones listed, around three quarters were seen once. Study conclusions and caveats: Without pretreatment biopsies, baseline tumor clonotype presence was undetermined. In blood, top tumor clones expanded by 2 weeks, shrinking by 4.

The V gene's germline CDR1 is MNHEY and CDR2 SMNVEV (reference sequence). The CDR3 totals 15 residues. Trimming cost V 6 bases and J 0 bases, with 12 bases left between them. Time point meaning: blood 2 weeks post-SBRT. The treatment here: 15 Gy SBRT to primary tumor, nephrectomy 4 weeks later. This receptor was obtained from a woman aged 70-85 years with renal cell carcinoma. The sample was blood, taken from a patient whose treatment included radiotherapy and nephrectomy. The gene calls are TRBV27 and TRBJ1-5; no clear D gene. The CDR3 nucleotides read TGTGCCAGCAGACCTGGGATAATTAGCAATCAGCCCCAGCATTTT. This encodes CASRPGIISNQPQHF.